This is a list of T cell receptor beta chains from one sample in a study of cytotoxic CD8 clonotypes in ibrutinib-treated CLL. Libraries were prepared by immunoSEQ multiplex PCR; TCRdb keeps only in-frame clonotypes and omits some of them. Of tens of thousands of clones detected, roughly 76% appear once; the ten largest clones hold 51%. The material was PBMCs, obtained after 36 months of ibrutinib treatment. These receptors all come from a human donor with chronic lymphocytic leukemia. CDR3s include the opening cysteine and the closing phenylalanine or tryptophan. Fields, in order: D gene, V gene, clone size, J gene, CDR3 DNA, CDR3 protein. A D gene is named only where the DNA matches it firmly. Size is stated for part of the rows, as once, few or many counts, or as a class when the clone is expanded.

d_gene: TRBD1; v_gene: TRBV9; abundance: .; j_gene: TRBJ2-3; CDR3nt: TGTGCCAGCAGCGTCCTACAGGGGGCCCGTGGAGATACGCAGTATTTT; CDR3aa: CASSVLQGARGDTQYF
d_gene: .; v_gene: TRBV5-8; abundance: large; j_gene: TRBJ2-2; CDR3nt: TGTGCCAGCAGCTTGGGACGGGGGCTTGGCACCGGGGAGCTGTTTTTT; CDR3aa: CASSLGRGLGTGELFF
d_gene: .; v_gene: TRBV9; abundance: .; j_gene: TRBJ2-3; CDR3nt: TGTGCCAGCAGCGTAGCAGGGGGGAGCACAGATACGCAGTATTTT; CDR3aa: CASSVAGGSTDTQYF
d_gene: .; v_gene: TRBV13; abundance: .; j_gene: TRBJ2-3; CDR3nt: TGTGCCAGCAGCTACCCCGGAGGGGGGAGCACAGATACGCAGTATTTT; CDR3aa: CASSYPGGGSTDTQYF
d_gene: TRBD1; v_gene: TRBV7-2; abundance: few; j_gene: TRBJ1-6; CDR3nt: TGTGCCAGCAGCTTGTCCTCCGGGACAGGATACTCACCCCTCCACTTT; CDR3aa: CASSLSSGTGYSPLHF
d_gene: .; v_gene: TRBV2; abundance: .; j_gene: TRBJ2-5; CDR3nt: TGTGCCAGCAGTGAAGGGGGGGCGGAGACCCAGTACTTC; CDR3aa: CASSEGGAETQYF
d_gene: .; v_gene: TRBV6-5; abundance: .; j_gene: TRBJ1-5; CDR3nt: TGTGCCAGCAGTCCGGACAGCTATAGCAATCAGCCCCAGCATTTT; CDR3aa: CASSPDSYSNQPQHF
d_gene: .; v_gene: TRBV4-1; abundance: .; j_gene: TRBJ1-2; CDR3nt: TGCGCCAGCAGCCAAGACTATGACAGAATTGGCTACACCTTC; CDR3aa: CASSQDYDRIGYTF
d_gene: .; v_gene: TRBV7-6; abundance: .; j_gene: TRBJ1-1; CDR3nt: TGTGCCAGCAGCACGACAGGGAACACTGAAGCTTTCTTT; CDR3aa: CASSTTGNTEAFF
d_gene: .; v_gene: TRBV5-8; abundance: once; j_gene: TRBJ1-6; CDR3nt: TGTGCCAGCAGCCAGGGACACACCAATAATTCACCCCTCCACTTT; CDR3aa: CASSQGHTNNSPLHF
d_gene: .; v_gene: TRBV7-9; abundance: .; j_gene: TRBJ1-1; CDR3nt: TGTGCCAGCAGCTTACAGATGAACACTGAAGCTTTCTTT; CDR3aa: CASSLQMNTEAFF
d_gene: .; v_gene: TRBV27; abundance: .; j_gene: TRBJ1-3; CDR3nt: TGTGCCAGCAGTTTGGGCAGGGACGGCTCTGGAAACACCATATATTTT; CDR3aa: CASSLGRDGSGNTIYF
d_gene: .; v_gene: TRBV27; abundance: .; j_gene: TRBJ1-6; CDR3nt: TGTGCCAGCAGTTCCGGACAGTCGTGGTCACCCCTCCACTTT; CDR3aa: CASSSGQSWSPLHF
d_gene: .; v_gene: TRBV5-1; abundance: .; j_gene: TRBJ2-2; CDR3nt: TGCGCCAGCATTAATCCTAGCAGAACCGGGGAGCTGTTTTTT; CDR3aa: CASINPSRTGELFF
d_gene: .; v_gene: TRBV4-1; abundance: once; j_gene: TRBJ1-4; CDR3nt: TGCGCCAGCAGTCTCCTTCCCTCAACTAATGAAAAACTGTTTTTT; CDR3aa: CASSLLPSTNEKLFF
d_gene: .; v_gene: TRBV5-6; abundance: once; j_gene: TRBJ2-7; CDR3nt: TGTGCCAGCAGCTTGTCCGAGGGAGAGCAGTACTTC; CDR3aa: CASSLSEGEQYF
d_gene: .; v_gene: TRBV7-4; abundance: .; j_gene: TRBJ2-3; CDR3nt: TGTGCCAGCAGCGTAGCGGCTCAACCGCGAGATACGCAGTATTTT; CDR3aa: CASSVAAQPRDTQYF
d_gene: .; v_gene: TRBV15; abundance: .; j_gene: TRBJ2-7; CDR3nt: TGTGCCACCGGGCCAAGGGGACGGGAGCAGTACTTC; CDR3aa: CATGPRGREQYF
d_gene: .; v_gene: TRBV13; abundance: .; j_gene: TRBJ1-4; CDR3nt: TGTGCCAGCAGGTCCTTCGGGGGTGAAAAACTGTTTTTT; CDR3aa: CASRSFGGEKLFF
d_gene: TRBD1; v_gene: TRBV10-3; abundance: .; j_gene: TRBJ1-5; CDR3nt: TGTGCCATCAGTGAGTCCGGGACAGAGGCGCGTAATAGCAATCAGCCCCAGCATTTT; CDR3aa: CAISESGTEARNSNQPQHF
d_gene: TRBD1; v_gene: TRBV4-3; abundance: once; j_gene: TRBJ1-2; CDR3nt: TGCGCCAGCTCAGCCAATAACGGACAGGGGTCCGGCTACACCTTC; CDR3aa: CASSANNGQGSGYTF
d_gene: .; v_gene: TRBV27; abundance: .; j_gene: TRBJ1-1; CDR3nt: TGTGCCAGCAGTTTATCAGAGAACACTGAAGCTTTCTTT; CDR3aa: CASSLSENTEAFF
d_gene: .; v_gene: TRBV7-9; abundance: .; j_gene: TRBJ2-2; CDR3nt: TGTGCCAGCAGCTTAGGATCGCCGCCCGGGGAGCTGTTTTTT; CDR3aa: CASSLGSPPGELFF
d_gene: TRBD1; v_gene: TRBV5-1; abundance: .; j_gene: TRBJ1-6; CDR3nt: TGCGCCAGCAGCCTGGACAGGGGGCTTAATTCACCCCTCCACTTT; CDR3aa: CASSLDRGLNSPLHF
d_gene: .; v_gene: TRBV7-9; abundance: .; j_gene: TRBJ2-7; CDR3nt: TGTGCCAGCAGCTTAGACTGGACGGTGTCCTACGAGCAGTACTTC; CDR3aa: CASSLDWTVSYEQYF
d_gene: .; v_gene: TRBV5-4; abundance: .; j_gene: TRBJ1-1; CDR3nt: TGTGCCAGCAGCCCCGGAATCCAAGCCCTTGAAGCTTTCTTT; CDR3aa: CASSPGIQALEAFF
d_gene: .; v_gene: TRBV15; abundance: .; j_gene: TRBJ1-2; CDR3nt: TGTGCCACCAGCAGAGATCCCGGGGCGGTCTATGGCTACACCTTC; CDR3aa: CATSRDPGAVYGYTF
d_gene: .; v_gene: TRBV30; abundance: few; j_gene: TRBJ2-1; CDR3nt: TGTGCCTGGAGTGAGGTTGGGAACTACAATGAGCAGTTCTTC; CDR3aa: CAWSEVGNYNEQFF
d_gene: TRBD1; v_gene: TRBV5-1; abundance: .; j_gene: TRBJ2-2; CDR3nt: TGCGCCAGCAGCTACCTGACAGGGGGCGGCACCGGGGAGCTGTTTTTT; CDR3aa: CASSYLTGGGTGELFF
d_gene: TRBD1; v_gene: TRBV12-5; abundance: .; j_gene: TRBJ1-6; CDR3nt: TGTGCTAGTGGTATCGGACAGGGAAATTCACCCCTCCACTTT; CDR3aa: CASGIGQGNSPLHF
d_gene: .; v_gene: TRBV7-7; abundance: .; j_gene: TRBJ1-6; CDR3nt: TGTGCCAAGGGGCCACAAGAGATCAGCTCCTATAATTCACCCCTCCACTTT; CDR3aa: CAKGPQEISSYNSPLHF
d_gene: .; v_gene: TRBV5-6; abundance: once; j_gene: TRBJ1-1; CDR3nt: TGTGCCAGCAGCACCTTACAGGGAATTAATGAAGCTTTCTTT; CDR3aa: CASSTLQGINEAFF
d_gene: .; v_gene: TRBV7-2; abundance: .; j_gene: TRBJ1-3; CDR3nt: TGTGCCAGCAGCTTTTCGGGGACCTCTGGAAACACCATATATTTT; CDR3aa: CASSFSGTSGNTIYF
d_gene: .; v_gene: TRBV15; abundance: .; j_gene: TRBJ1-1; CDR3nt: TGTGCCACCAGCGGGGCTGGCACTGAAGCTTTCTTT; CDR3aa: CATSGAGTEAFF
d_gene: TRBD1; v_gene: TRBV5-1; abundance: .; j_gene: TRBJ1-1; CDR3nt: TGCGCCAGCAGCTTGCAGGGGGCGGTGAACACTGAAGCTTTCTTT; CDR3aa: CASSLQGAVNTEAFF
d_gene: .; v_gene: TRBV9; abundance: .; j_gene: TRBJ1-1; CDR3nt: TGTGCCAGCAGCGTAGGGGTGTGGGGGTCCCCCCACACTGAAGCTTTCTTT; CDR3aa: CASSVGVWGSPHTEAFF
d_gene: TRBD2; v_gene: TRBV7-3; abundance: .; j_gene: TRBJ2-1; CDR3nt: TGTGCCAGCAGCCCCAGCCCCTCGGGGGGGTTCTCCTACAATGAGCAGTTCTTC; CDR3aa: CASSPSPSGGFSYNEQFF
d_gene: .; v_gene: TRBV7-8; abundance: .; j_gene: TRBJ1-5; CDR3nt: TGTGCCAGCAGCTTACTGGGGGCGCAAGGTCAGCCCCAGCATTTT; CDR3aa: CASSLLGAQGQPQHF
d_gene: .; v_gene: TRBV30; abundance: once; j_gene: TRBJ1-1; CDR3nt: TGTGCCTGGAGTGATCAGGGGAAGGGTGAGGTGAACACTGAAGCTTTCTTT; CDR3aa: CAWSDQGKGEVNTEAFF
d_gene: TRBD1; v_gene: TRBV6-6; abundance: .; j_gene: TRBJ1-2; CDR3nt: TGTGCCAGCACCGACAGGGCCCCGGCCTATGGCTACACCTTC; CDR3aa: CASTDRAPAYGYTF
d_gene: .; v_gene: TRBV7-3; abundance: few; j_gene: TRBJ1-2; CDR3nt: TGTGCCAGCAGCTTACGACAGTCTCACTACTATGGCTACACCTTC; CDR3aa: CASSLRQSHYYGYTF
d_gene: .; v_gene: TRBV11-2; abundance: .; j_gene: TRBJ1-2; CDR3nt: TGTGCCAGCAGCTTAGAGGGCTATGGCTACACCTTC; CDR3aa: CASSLEGYGYTF
d_gene: .; v_gene: TRBV11-2; abundance: once; j_gene: TRBJ2-6; CDR3nt: TGTGCCAGCAGCGCCAGCTCTGGGGCCAACGTCCTGACTTTC; CDR3aa: CASSASSGANVLTF
d_gene: .; v_gene: TRBV5-6; abundance: once; j_gene: TRBJ2-6; CDR3nt: TGTGCCAGCAGCCGTAAACCCCGGGCGGGCGGGGCCAACGTCCTGACTTTC; CDR3aa: CASSRKPRAGGANVLTF
d_gene: .; v_gene: TRBV18; abundance: .; j_gene: TRBJ2-7; CDR3nt: TGTGCCAGCTCACACCAGACCTACGAGCAGTACTTC; CDR3aa: CASSHQTYEQYF
d_gene: .; v_gene: TRBV4-1; abundance: .; j_gene: TRBJ1-5; CDR3nt: TGCGCCAGCAGCCAAATTGAGGAAAGCAATCAGCCCCAGCATTTT; CDR3aa: CASSQIEESNQPQHF
d_gene: .; v_gene: TRBV6-1; abundance: .; j_gene: TRBJ2-7; CDR3nt: TGTGCCAGCAAGGTGGGGACGGTTTCCTACGAGCAGTACTTC; CDR3aa: CASKVGTVSYEQYF
d_gene: .; v_gene: TRBV27; abundance: .; j_gene: TRBJ1-5; CDR3nt: TGTGCCAGCAGTTCTGGATTCGGCAGGGACAATCAGCCCCAGCATTTT; CDR3aa: CASSSGFGRDNQPQHF
d_gene: .; v_gene: TRBV4-3; abundance: .; j_gene: TRBJ2-4; CDR3nt: TGCGCCAGCAGCCAAGATAGCTACGGTCTTGTGGCCAAAAACATTCAGTACTTC; CDR3aa: CASSQDSYGLVAKNIQYF